This record concerns one TCR beta chain sequence. The record originates from a study of cytomegalovirus exposure and HLA in healthy donors. CDR3 length equals 17 residues. The V end lost 5 bases, the J end lost 5 bases, and 24 bases lay between the germline ends. The V gene's germline CDR1 is SGHTA and CDR2 FQGTGA. It was with 60 Vbeta and 13 Jbeta primers that the PCR ran. Profiling relied on immunoSEQ multiplex PCR, and the TCRdb table lists in-frame clones only, not all of them. The sample holds fewer than 200,000 clones, about 79% seen once. This clonotype originated in a man in his forties or fifties in good health and CMV-seropositive. This chain connects TRBV7-3 to TRBJ2-5; weak D call: TRBD2 (8 bases). What was sequenced was PBMCs. DNA of the CDR3: TGTGCCAGCAGCCCCCGGGGGGGGGCAGGGGGTAGGGAGACCCAGTACTTC. It translates to CASSPRGGAGGRETQYF.